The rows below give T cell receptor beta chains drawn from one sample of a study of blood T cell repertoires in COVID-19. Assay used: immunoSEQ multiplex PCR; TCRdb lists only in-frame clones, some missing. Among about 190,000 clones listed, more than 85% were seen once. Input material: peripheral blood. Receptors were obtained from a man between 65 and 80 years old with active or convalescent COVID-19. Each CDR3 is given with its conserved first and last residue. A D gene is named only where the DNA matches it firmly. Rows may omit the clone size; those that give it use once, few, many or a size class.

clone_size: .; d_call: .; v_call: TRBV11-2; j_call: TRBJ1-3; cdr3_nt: TGTGCCAGCTCAAACAGGGTTGGAAACACCATATATTTT; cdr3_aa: CASSNRVGNTIYF
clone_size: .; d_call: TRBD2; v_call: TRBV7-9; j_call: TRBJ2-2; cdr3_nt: TGTGCCAGCAGCCCCTACGGGAGGGCGAACACCGGGGAGCTGTTTTTT; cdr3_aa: CASSPYGRANTGELFF
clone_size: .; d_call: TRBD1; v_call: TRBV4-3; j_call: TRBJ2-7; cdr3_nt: TGCGCCAGCAGCCAGGAGGACAGGGGCGAGCAGTACTTC; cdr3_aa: CASSQEDRGEQYF
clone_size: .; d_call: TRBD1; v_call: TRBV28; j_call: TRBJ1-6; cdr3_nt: TGTGCCAGCACTCTTACAGGGGGTAATTCACCCCTCCACTTT; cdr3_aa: CASTLTGGNSPLHF
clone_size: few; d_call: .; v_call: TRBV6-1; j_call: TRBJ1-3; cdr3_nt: TGTGCCAGCAGTGAACAGGGCTTCTCTGGAAACACCATATATTTT; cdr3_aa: CASSEQGFSGNTIYF
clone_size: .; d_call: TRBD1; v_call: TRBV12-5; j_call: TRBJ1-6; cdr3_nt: TGTGCTAGTGGCTCTACAAATCGGGACAGGGGGCATAATTCACCCCTCCACTTT; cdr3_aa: CASGSTNRDRGHNSPLHF
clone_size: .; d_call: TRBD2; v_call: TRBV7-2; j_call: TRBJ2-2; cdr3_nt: TGTGCCAGCAGCTTCCCTAGCGGGGGGGCGAGCACCGGGGAGCTGTTTTTT; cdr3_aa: CASSFPSGGASTGELFF
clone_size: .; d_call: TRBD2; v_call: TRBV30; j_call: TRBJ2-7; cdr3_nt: TGTGCCTGGAGTAACGGACTAGCGGGGGTGATCGAGCAGTACTTC; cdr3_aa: CAWSNGLAGVIEQYF
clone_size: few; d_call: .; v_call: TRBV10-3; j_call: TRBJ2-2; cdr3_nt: TGTGCCATCAGGGGCCCAGCGGAGAACACCGGGGAGCTGTTTTTT; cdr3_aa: CAIRGPAENTGELFF
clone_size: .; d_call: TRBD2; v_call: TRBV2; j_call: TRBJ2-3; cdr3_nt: TGTGCCAGTAAGCGGGAGCGGGCTACAGATACGCAGTATTTT; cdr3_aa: CASKRERATDTQYF
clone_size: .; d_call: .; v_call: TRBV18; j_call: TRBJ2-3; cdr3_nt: TGTGCCAGCTCACCACAGGGGAACACAGATACGCAGTATTTT; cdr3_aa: CASSPQGNTDTQYF
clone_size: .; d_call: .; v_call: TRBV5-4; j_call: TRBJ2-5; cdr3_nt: TGTGCCACCTGGACTTGGCCCCGGGGGGCCCAGGAGACCCAGTACTTC; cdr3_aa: CATWTWPRGAQETQYF
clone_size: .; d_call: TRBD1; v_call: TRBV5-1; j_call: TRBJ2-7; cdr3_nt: TGCGCCAGCAGCTGGACCTCATCTCAGGGGGCAGGAGCCTACGAGCAGTACTTC; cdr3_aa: CASSWTSSQGAGAYEQYF
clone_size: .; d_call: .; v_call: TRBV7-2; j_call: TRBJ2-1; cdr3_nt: TGTGCCAGCAGCTCCAGCTCCTACAATGAGCAGTTCTTC; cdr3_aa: CASSSSSYNEQFF
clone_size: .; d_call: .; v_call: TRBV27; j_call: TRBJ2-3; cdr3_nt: TGTGCCACCCAGGAGGGTAACACAGATACGCAGTATTTT; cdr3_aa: CATQEGNTDTQYF
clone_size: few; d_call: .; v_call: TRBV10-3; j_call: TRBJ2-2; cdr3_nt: TGTGCCATCAGCGACAGAGGCCTACAGTCGAACACCGGGGAGCTGTTTTTT; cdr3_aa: CAISDRGLQSNTGELFF
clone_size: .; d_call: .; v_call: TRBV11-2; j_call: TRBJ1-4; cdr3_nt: TGTGCCAGCAGCTCGAGGAGGGCTAATGAAAAACTGTTTTTT; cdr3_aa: CASSSRRANEKLFF
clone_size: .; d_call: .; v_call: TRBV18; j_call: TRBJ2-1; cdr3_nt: TGTGCCAGCTCACCAGAGGGTGCCTACAATGAGCAGTTCTTC; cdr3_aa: CASSPEGAYNEQFF
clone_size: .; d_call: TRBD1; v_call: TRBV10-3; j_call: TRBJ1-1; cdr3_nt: TGTGCCATCAGCTTGGGACAGGGGAACACTGAAGCTTTCTTT; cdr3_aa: CAISLGQGNTEAFF
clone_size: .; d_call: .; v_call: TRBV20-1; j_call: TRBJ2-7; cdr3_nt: TGCAGTGCTAGTCACTCTAGCCACTACGAGCAGTACTTC; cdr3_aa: CSASHSSHYEQYF
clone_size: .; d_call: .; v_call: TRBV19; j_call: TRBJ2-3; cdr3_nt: TGTGCCAGTAGAGTCGGGGGTACAGATACGCAGTATTTT; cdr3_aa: CASRVGGTDTQYF
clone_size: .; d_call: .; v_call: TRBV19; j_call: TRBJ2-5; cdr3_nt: TGTGCCACATCAGGGACACGGTCTTTGGAGACCCAGTACTTC; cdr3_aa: CATSGTRSLETQYF
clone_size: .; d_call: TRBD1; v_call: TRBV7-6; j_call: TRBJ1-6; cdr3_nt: TGTGCCAGCAGCTTAGCGGGACAGAGCCGGGGTATTTGGCCCCTCCACTTT; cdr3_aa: CASSLAGQSRGIWPLHF
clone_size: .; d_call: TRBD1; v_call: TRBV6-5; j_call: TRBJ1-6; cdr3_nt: TGTGCCAGCAGTAGGGACAGGCGCGTCAATTCACCCCTCCACTTT; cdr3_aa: CASSRDRRVNSPLHF
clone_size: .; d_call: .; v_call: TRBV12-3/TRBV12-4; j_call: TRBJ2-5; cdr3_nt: TGTGCCAGCAGCTTCAGGCACCAAGAGACCCAGTACTTC; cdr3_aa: CASSFRHQETQYF
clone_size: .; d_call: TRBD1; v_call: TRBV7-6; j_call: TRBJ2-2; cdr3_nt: TGTGCCAGCAGCCGCCCAAAGGGGGCTGCGGTCGGGGAGCTGTTTTTT; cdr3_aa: CASSRPKGAAVGELFF
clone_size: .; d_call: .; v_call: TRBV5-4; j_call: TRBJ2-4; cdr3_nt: TGTGCCAGCAGCGATGGACTATCCAAAAACATTCAGTACTTC; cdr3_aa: CASSDGLSKNIQYF
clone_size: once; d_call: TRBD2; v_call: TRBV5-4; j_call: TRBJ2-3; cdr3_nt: TGTGCCAGCAGCTCCGGGACTAGGGCAGGCACAGATACGCAGTATTTT; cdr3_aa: CASSSGTRAGTDTQYF
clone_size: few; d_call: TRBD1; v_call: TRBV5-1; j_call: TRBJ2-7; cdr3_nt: TGCGCCAGCAGCTTGGTTTCGGGACAGGGTAGGAACGAGCAGTACTTC; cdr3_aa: CASSLVSGQGRNEQYF
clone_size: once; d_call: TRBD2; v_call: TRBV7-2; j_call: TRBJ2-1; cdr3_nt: TGTGCCAGCAGCTTGACCGGGGGGGGTCCCCAGTTCTTC; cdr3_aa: CASSLTGGGPQFF
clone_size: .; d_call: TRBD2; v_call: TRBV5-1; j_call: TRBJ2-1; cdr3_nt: TGCGCCAGCAGCCCCGGGGAGGGGAGTTACAATGAGCAGTTCTTC; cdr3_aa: CASSPGEGSYNEQFF
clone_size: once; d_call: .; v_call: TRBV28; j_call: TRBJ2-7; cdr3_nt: TGTGCCAGCAGTGAAAACTTAGGGGTCGACGAGCAGTACTTC; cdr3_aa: CASSENLGVDEQYF
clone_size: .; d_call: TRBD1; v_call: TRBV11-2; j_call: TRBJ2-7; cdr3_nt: TGTGCCAGCGGTAGACAGGGGTACTCCTACGAGCAGTACTTC; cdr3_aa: CASGRQGYSYEQYF
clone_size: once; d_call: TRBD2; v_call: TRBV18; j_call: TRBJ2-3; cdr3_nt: TGTGCCAGCTCACTTGGGACTAGCGGAGGAGATACGCAGTATTTT; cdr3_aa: CASSLGTSGGDTQYF
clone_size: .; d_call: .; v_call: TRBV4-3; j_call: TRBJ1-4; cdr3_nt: TGCGCCAGCAGCCAAGATTCGGGTCGGGGTGAAAAACTGTTTTTT; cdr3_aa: CASSQDSGRGEKLFF
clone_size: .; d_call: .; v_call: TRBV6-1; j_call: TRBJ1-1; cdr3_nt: TGTGCCAGCAGTGAAGCTATGAACACTGAAGCTTTCTTT; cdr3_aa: CASSEAMNTEAFF
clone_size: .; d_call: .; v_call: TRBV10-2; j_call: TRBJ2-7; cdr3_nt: TGCGCCAGCAGTGCCCCGTCCTACGAGCAGTACTTC; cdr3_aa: CASSAPSYEQYF
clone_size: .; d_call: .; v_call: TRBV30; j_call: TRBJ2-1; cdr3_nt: TGTGCCTGGACGCTATTCGATGAGCAGTTCTTC; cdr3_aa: CAWTLFDEQFF
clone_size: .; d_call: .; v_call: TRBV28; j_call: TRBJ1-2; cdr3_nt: TGTGCCAGCACCTTGGGGCTCAACTATGGCTACACCTTC; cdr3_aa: CASTLGLNYGYTF
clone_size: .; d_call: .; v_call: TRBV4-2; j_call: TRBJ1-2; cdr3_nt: TGTGCCAGCAGCCAAGATTATCCGGGGGGCTACACCTTC; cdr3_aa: CASSQDYPGGYTF
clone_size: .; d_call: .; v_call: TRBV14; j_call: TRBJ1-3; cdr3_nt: TGTGCCAGCAGCCAATCCACGGGGAGACTCTCTGGAAACACCATATATTTT; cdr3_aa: CASSQSTGRLSGNTIYF
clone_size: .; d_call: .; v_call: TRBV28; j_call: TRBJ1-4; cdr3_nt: TGTGCCAGCAGGGGGGCCCAGGGGTGGGCTGAAAAACTGTTTTTT; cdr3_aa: CASRGAQGWAEKLFF
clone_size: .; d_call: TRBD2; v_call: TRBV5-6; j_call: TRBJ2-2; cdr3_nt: TGTGCCAGCAGCGTCATAGCGGGGGGGCCTTGGACCGGGGAGCTGTTTTTT; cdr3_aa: CASSVIAGGPWTGELFF